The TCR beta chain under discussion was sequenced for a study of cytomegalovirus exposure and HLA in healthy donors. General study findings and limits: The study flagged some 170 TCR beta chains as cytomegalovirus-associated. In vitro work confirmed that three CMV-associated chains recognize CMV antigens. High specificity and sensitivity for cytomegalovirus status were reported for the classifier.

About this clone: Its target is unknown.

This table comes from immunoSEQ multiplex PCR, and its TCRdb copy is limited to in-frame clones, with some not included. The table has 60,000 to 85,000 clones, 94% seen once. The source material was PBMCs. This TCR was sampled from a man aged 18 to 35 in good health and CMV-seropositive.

The CDR3 nucleotides read TGTGCCAGCAGCTCGCGCGGATTAGGATCGGAAGAGACCCAGTACTTC. This gives the protein CASSSRGLGSEETQYF. The chain has TRBV7-9 and TRBJ2-5; D not resolved. Germline V gene sequence: CDR1 SEHNR, CDR2 FQNEAQ (reference sequence). Trimming left V 4 bases short and J 3 bases short, with 18 bases between. The CDR3 extends over 16 amino acids.